This T cell receptor beta chain appears in the sequencing data of a study of blood T cell repertoires in COVID-19. Produced via immunoSEQ multiplex PCR; TCRdb's table is partial and in-frame only. The table includes about 50,000 clones, 87% detected once. The germline V and J ends were trimmed by 4 bases and 2 bases, with 7 bases remaining between them. This CDR3 spans 14 amino acids. Germline-derived CDR1 and CDR2 are SGHRS and YFSETQ. This TCR was sampled from a woman aged 80 or older with COVID-19, enrolled during active disease. The genes are TRBV5-1 and TRBJ1-6; no clear D. The specimen sequenced was peripheral blood. The CDR3 nucleotides are TGCGCCAGCAGCGTTGGAGCCTATAATTCACCCCTCCACTTT. Its protein product is CASSVGAYNSPLHF.